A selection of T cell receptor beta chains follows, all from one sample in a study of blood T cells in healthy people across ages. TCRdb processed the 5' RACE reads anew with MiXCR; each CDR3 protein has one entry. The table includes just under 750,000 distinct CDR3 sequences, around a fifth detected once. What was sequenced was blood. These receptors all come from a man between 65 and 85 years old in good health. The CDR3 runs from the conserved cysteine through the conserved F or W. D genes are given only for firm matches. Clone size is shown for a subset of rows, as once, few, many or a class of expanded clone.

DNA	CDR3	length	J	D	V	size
TGCGCCAGCAGCCGTAGCGGGACCGCGTTTGAGACCCAGTACTTC	CASSRSGTAFETQYF	15	TRBJ2-5	TRBD2	TRBV4-1	.
TGCAGTGCTAGAGGATCGACAGGTGGCTCCTACAATGAGCAGTTCTTC	CSARGSTGGSYNEQFF	16	TRBJ2-1	.	TRBV20-1	.
TGTGCCAGCAGCCAAATCCGGGGTAACACTGAAGCTTTCTTT	CASSQIRGNTEAFF	14	TRBJ1-1	.	TRBV3-1	.
TGTGCCAGCAGCCAAGGATGGGGACACCAAATAAACACTGAAGCTTTCTTT	CASSQGWGHQINTEAFF	17	TRBJ1-1	.	TRBV3-1	.
TGTGCCAGCAGCTCAGCAGGGGGAACAGGCTCCTACGGGCAGTACTTC	CASSSAGGTGSYGQYF	16	TRBJ2-7	TRBD1	TRBV7-2	few
TGTGCCAGCGGTAGCGGGAGGAGCAATGAGCAGTTCTTC	CASGSGRSNEQFF	13	TRBJ2-1	TRBD2	TRBV12-3/TRBV12-4	few
TGCAGGGGGAAGGGTGATAATGAAAAACTGTTTTTT	CRGKGDNEKLFF	12	TRBJ1-4	.	TRBV20-1	.
TGTGCCAACCTGCGTAACTATGGCTACACCTTC	CANLRNYGYTF	11	TRBJ1-2	.	TRBV2	.
TGTGCCAGCAGCTTATGGGCTAGCGGGGGGGCAATCCAAGAGACCCAGTACTTC	CASSLWASGGAIQETQYF	18	TRBJ2-5	TRBD2	TRBV7-2	.
TGTGCCAGCTCACCTTTACAGGGGGACTATGGCTACACCTTC	CASSPLQGDYGYTF	14	TRBJ1-2	TRBD1	TRBV18	.
TGTGCCAGCAGCCTCTGGGGTGGGGTTAATGAAAAACTGTTTTTT	CASSLWGGVNEKLFF	15	TRBJ1-4	.	TRBV12-3/TRBV12-4	.
TGCAGTGCTTGGGGAGATGAGCAGTTCTTC	CSAWGDEQFF	10	TRBJ2-1	.	TRBV20-1	.
TGTGCCAGCAGTCCAATAGGAGGCCACGAGCAGTACTTC	CASSPIGGHEQYF	13	TRBJ2-7	.	TRBV12-3/TRBV12-4	.
TGCGCCAGCAGCTTGGAGGGGGCCGTAAATCAGCCCCAGCATTTT	CASSLEGAVNQPQHF	15	TRBJ1-5	TRBD1	TRBV5-1	.
TGTGCCAGCAGGCCAGGAACCCACCCTGCGTATGGCTACACCTTC	CASRPGTHPAYGYTF	15	TRBJ1-2	.	TRBV28	.
TGTGCCAGCAGCCCCGACCGGGACTCAGAGACCCAGTACTTC	CASSPDRDSETQYF	14	TRBJ2-5	.	TRBV11-2	few
TGTGCCAGCAGTTCGCTGGATAGCACAGATACGCAGTATTTT	CASSSLDSTDTQYF	14	TRBJ2-3	.	TRBV27	.
TGTGCCAGCAGCAAATCATTACAAAACACTGAAGCTTTCTTT	CASSKSLQNTEAFF	14	TRBJ1-1	.	TRBV21-1	.
TGTGCCAGCAGCGGAGGAATCGGCAATCAGCCCCAGCATTTT	CASSGGIGNQPQHF	14	TRBJ1-5	.	TRBV9	few
TGCGCCAGCAGCTTGGAGGCCAATACGCAGTATTTT	CASSLEANTQYF	12	TRBJ2-3	.	TRBV5-1	few
TGCGCCAGCAGCCAAGATGGGGGGACAGGGGGCACCGGGGAGCTGTTTTTT	CASSQDGGTGGTGELFF	17	TRBJ2-2	TRBD1	TRBV4-3	.
TGCAGTGCTAGAGCCAGGGACAGAATTACAGATACGCAGTATTTT	CSARARDRITDTQYF	15	TRBJ2-3	TRBD1	TRBV20-1	.
TGCGCCAGCAGCTTAACGACAGGGAGCTCCTACGAGCAGTACTTC	CASSLTTGSSYEQYF	15	TRBJ2-7	TRBD1	TRBV5-1	.
TGTGCCAGCAGCCAAGAGTTGGGAACAGGGGGCGGAAACAATGAGCAGTTCTTC	CASSQELGTGGGNNEQFF	18	TRBJ2-1	TRBD1	TRBV3-1	.
TGTGCCAGCAGCTTCTGGGGGGGCGCGGGCACTGAAGCTTTCTTT	CASSFWGGAGTEAFF	15	TRBJ1-1	.	TRBV7-9	.
TGTGCCAGCAGCGCCCGGACAGGGTCCTACGAGCAGTACTTC	CASSARTGSYEQYF	14	TRBJ2-7	TRBD1	TRBV11-2	once
TGTACCAGCACCCAGCGTTACCAAGAGACCCAGTACTTC	CTSTQRYQETQYF	13	TRBJ2-5	.	TRBV3-1	once
TGTGCCAGCATGCCTCAGACGGGGAATTCACCCCTCCACTTT	CASMPQTGNSPLHF	14	TRBJ1-6	.	TRBV7-9	few